This TCR beta chain was sequenced in a study of siplizumab effects on memory and regulatory T cells (dated by TCRdb to 2018 to 2020). About the investigation overall: The study looked at the effect of siplizumab, an anti-CD2 antibody, on alloreactive T-cell subsets in allogeneic mixed lymphocyte reactions made from human PBMCs. Beyond this particular receptor, the publication reports: A naive or memory phenotype could not be assigned to roughly 75-95% of proliferating CD4+ or CD8+ clones. In reactions with siplizumab, an average of about 69% of mappable alloreactive CD4+ clones were Treg-derived, compared with roughly 27% in control reactions. Because sequences at frequencies below about 10^-5 were poorly captured, only a minor fraction of alloreactive clones could be mapped back to unstimulated subsets. Greater diversity appeared to be present in unstimulated naive T cells than in memory T cells, and a substantial contribution to the alloresponse seemed to be made by naive cells. The cumulative frequency of alloreactive sequences traceable to unstimulated CD4+ memory T cells was significantly reduced by siplizumab. Whether proliferating Tregs from siplizumab cultures were suppressive was not functionally confirmed.

Comment on this clone: Its binding antigen is unknown. Base qualities are missing; no much larger clone stands one base away.

The CDR3 starts with the cysteine, ends with the phenylalanine, and has 15 residues. The DNA shown is the 45-base CDR3, in frame from base 1. Unstimulated CD4+ memory cells were also sequenced in three donor pairs, together with CD4+ naive, CD8+ TEMRA, CD8+ naive and CD8+ effector memory subsets. Sorted unstimulated T cells and proliferating T cells recovered from mixed lymphocyte reactions were subjected to TCRbeta CDR3 sequencing. Fresh whole blood from some eleven HLA-typed healthy donors was used to isolate PBMCs. The method was the immunoSEQ multiplex PCR assay. Roughly 10^5 TCR templates per sample were assayed on the deep sequencing platform. Genomic DNA extracted from sorted T cells was the material used for TCRbeta CDR3 sequencing. The authors' analysis ran thus. The R programming language was used for clonal analysis of the TCRbeta CDR3 data. Unstimulated samples were compared with post-reaction CFSE-low samples to define alloreactive CD4+ and CD8+ clones. By matching sequences to the repertoires of sorted unstimulated Treg and non-Treg cells, each alloreactive CD4+ clone was assigned a regulatory or non-regulatory origin. TCRdb provides this immuneACCESS table in a form limited to in-frame rearrangements. Some clones are lacking; in checked studies, under half of them reflect an unresolved V gene, and why the rest are absent is not known. V and J calls and clone size are as listed in that table; D and trimming were resolved from the DNA. The sample table contains 90,000 to 95,000 clones; only one count was recorded for approximately 97% of them. Together, the top ten hold 0.025% to 0.035% of the sample.

The sample taken for sequencing was naive CD4+ T cells sorted from blood. Read against the paper, the sample's cell subset or site label means: unstimulated naive T cells. This TCR was recovered from a human donor in good health. This receptor chain uses TRBV21-1 and TRBJ1-1; the table assigns TRBD1, which was not confirmed against the DNA. TRBV21-1 is an annotated pseudogene. The nucleotides are TGTGCCAGCAGCAGCCCGGACAGGGGGATTACTGAAGCTTTCTTT. Its amino acids are CASSSPDRGITEAFF.